The clone carrying this T cell receptor (beta chain) showed up just a few times. MiXCR, run by TCRdb on the RT-PCR reads, gives a single entry per CDR3 protein. Found here are roughly 500,000 distinct CDR3 sequences, approximately 16% of them singletons; the top ten hold about 3%. The sample comes from a study of response to subunit inactivated influenza vaccine. Trimming pared 2 bases from V and 5 bases from J, leaving 7 bases between. Germline CDR1 and CDR2: MRHNA and SNTAGT. The CDR3 length is 13 residues. The source material was CD4+ T cells sorted from PBMCs, sampled less than 30 months after vaccination. The TCR was taken from a man aged 50 to 69 who received an inactivated influenza vaccine. The chain couples TRBV6-4 to TRBJ2-1; D call uncertain. Here the CDR3 DNA reads TGTGCCAGCAGTGACAGTACTAACAATGAGCAGTTCTTC. Translation gives CASSDSTNNEQFF.